The 6 T cell receptor beta chains in this list originate from one sample, sequenced in a study of blood T cell repertoires in COVID-19. Assay used: immunoSEQ multiplex PCR; TCRdb lists only in-frame clones, some missing. In the table there are some 200,000 clones, approximately 90% of which are singletons. The specimen sequenced was PBMCs or T cells enriched from blood (not recorded which). The source of these receptors is a woman between 18 and 30 years old in a cohort exposed to, infected with or recovered from COVID-19 (not recorded which).

The rearrangement joins TRBV6-5 to TRBJ2-1; weak D call: TRBD2 (7 bases). Trimming removed 8 bases at V and 2 bases at J, with 16 bases between. The length of the CDR3 is 15 residues. In germline, CDR1 is MNHEY, CDR2 SVGAGI. CDR3 nucleotides: TGTGCCAGCCGCGAGGGCGGGGGCACCTACAATGAGCAGTTCTTC. Its protein product is CASREGGGTYNEQFF.

This chain joins TRBV6-6 and TRBJ1-1, with D possibly matching TRBD1 (6 bases). Germline V gene sequence: CDR1 MNHNY, CDR2 SVGAGI (reference sequence). The CDR3 has 14 residues. V was pared by 3 bases and J by 0 bases, with 8 bases between. As DNA, the CDR3 is TGTGCCAGCAGTTATACAGGGATGAACACTGAAGCTTTCTTT. This codes for CASSYTGMNTEAFF.

J is TRBJ2-1 and V is TRBV2; D is unresolved. CDR3 length equals 14 residues. V was shortened by 5 bases and J by 0 bases, with 8 bases between the two germline ends. CDR1 is SNHLY, CDR2 FYNNEI, per germline. The CDR3 sequence is CASSPYLSYNEQFF. The CDR3, as DNA: TGTGCCAGCAGTCCGTATCTCTCCTACAATGAGCAGTTCTTC.

This clone was recorded only once. The chain has TRBV24-1 and TRBJ1-5; 10 bases map to TRBD1. The V segment lost 5 bases and the J segment 6 bases; nucleotides outside the gene matches: 3. Per the germline V gene, CDR1 is KGHDR and CDR2 is SFDVKD. This CDR3 is built from 14 residues. CDR3 DNA sequence: TGTGCCACCAGTGGGACAGGGGGGAGTCAGCCCCAGCATTTT. The encoded protein is CATSGTGGSQPQHF.

The chain's CDR3 is CASSGGTGYNEQFF. CDR3 coding DNA: TGCGCCAGCTCTGGCGGGACCGGTTACAATGAGCAGTTCTTC. The gene calls are TRBV10-2 and TRBJ2-1; D possibly corresponds to TRBD2 (6 bases). This CDR3 is 14 amino acids long. Trimming pared 8 bases from V and 4 bases from J, leaving 15 bases between. CDR1 is WSHSY and CDR2 is SAAADI in the germline V gene.

The chain joins TRBV5-4 to TRBJ1-1; D not certain. Germline V CDR1 and CDR2: SGHNT, YYREEE (reference sequence). There are 13 residues in the CDR3. Trimming removed 3 bases from V and 5 bases from J, with 11 bases in between. The chain's CDR3 is CASSYTSGTEAFF. The DNA of the CDR3 is TGTGCCAGCAGCTATACCTCGGGGACTGAAGCTTTCTTT. Filled out from reference TRBV5-4 and TRBJ1-1, the complete variable domain reads ETGVTQSPTHLIKTRGQQVTLRCSSQSGHNTVSWYQQALGQGPQFIFQYYREEENGRGNFPPRFSGLQFPNYSSELNVNALELDDSALYLCASSYTSGTEAFFGQGTRLTVV.